The subject of this entry is one T cell receptor (beta chain). The antigen is undetermined. The germline gene is not matched at one end of the junction; a read error may be the cause. The study ran its PCR with 60 Vbeta and 13 Jbeta primers. TCRdb's table, derived via immunoSEQ multiplex PCR, lists solely in-frame clones and lacks some. The sample includes approximately 91,000 clones, approximately 69% of them seen just once. This record comes from a study of cytomegalovirus exposure and HLA in healthy donors. Points from the study as a whole: The investigators catalogued 150 to 200 TCR beta chains as cytomegalovirus-associated.

Sequences were obtained from PBMCs. The receptor was derived from a female donor in good health and CMV-seronegative.

CDR3 DNA sequence: TGTGCCAGCAGCCTAGCCGGGAACACCGGGGAGCTGTTTTTT. Amino acid sequence: CASSLAGNTGELFF. V and J are TRBV7-9 and TRBJ2-2; D perhaps matches TRBD2 (5 bases). The germline V gene has CDR1 SEHNR and CDR2 FQNEAQ (reference sequence). The CDR3 has 14 amino acids.